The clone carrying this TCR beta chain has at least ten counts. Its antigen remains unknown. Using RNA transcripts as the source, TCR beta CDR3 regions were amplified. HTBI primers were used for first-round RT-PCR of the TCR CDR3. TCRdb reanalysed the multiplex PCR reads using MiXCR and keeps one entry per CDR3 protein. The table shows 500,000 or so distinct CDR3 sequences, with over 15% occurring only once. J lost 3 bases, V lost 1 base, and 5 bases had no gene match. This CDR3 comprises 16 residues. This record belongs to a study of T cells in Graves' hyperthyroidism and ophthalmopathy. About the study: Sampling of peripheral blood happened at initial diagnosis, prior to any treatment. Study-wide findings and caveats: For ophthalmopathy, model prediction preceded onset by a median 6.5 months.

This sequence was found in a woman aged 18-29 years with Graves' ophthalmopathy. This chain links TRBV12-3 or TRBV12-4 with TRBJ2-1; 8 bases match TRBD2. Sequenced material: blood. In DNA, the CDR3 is TGTGCCAGCAGTTTAGACCTACTAGCGGACTACAATGAGCAGTTCTTC. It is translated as CASSLDLLADYNEQFF.